The rows below give T cell receptor beta chains drawn from one sample of a study of blood T cell repertoires in COVID-19. Clones were read by immunoSEQ multiplex PCR, and TCRdb kept only the in-frame ones, dropping some. The repertoire consists of 250,000 to 300,000 clones, with 84% occurring once and the leading ten covering roughly 3.6%. The sequenced sample consisted of PBMCs or T cells enriched from blood (not recorded which). Every receptor here comes from a man aged 45-65 years who had recovered from COVID-19. Both conserved end residues are part of each CDR3. Each record gives: V gene, J gene, CDR3 length, D gene, clone size, CDR3 DNA, CDR3 protein. The D gene is left open where the match is weak. Clone size is shown for a subset of rows, as once, few, many or a class of expanded clone.

TRBV11-3,TRBJ2-5,16,TRBD2,-,TGTGCCAGCAGCCGCAACTCCGCGGGAGTATGGGAGACCCAGTACTTC,CASSRNSAGVWETQYF
TRBV7-9,TRBJ1-2,13,-,-,TGTGCCAGCAGCTTGGCCGTCAGATATGGCTACACCTTC,CASSLAVRYGYTF
TRBV19,TRBJ1-5,17,-,-,TGTGCCAGCCAATCCGACAAGGGGGGGTATAGCAATCAGCCCCAGCATTTT,CASQSDKGGYSNQPQHF
TRBV4-1,TRBJ2-1,14,-,-,TGCGCCAGCAGCCGCGTAGGAGATTACAATGAGCAGTTCTTC,CASSRVGDYNEQFF
TRBV6-5,TRBJ2-7,12,TRBD1,few,TGTGCCAGCTCGGGACAGCCGTACGAGCAGTACTTC,CASSGQPYEQYF
TRBV14,TRBJ1-1,15,-,-,TGTGCCAGCAGCCAAGTTTGGCGGGGGAACACTGAAGCTTTCTTT,CASSQVWRGNTEAFF
TRBV30,TRBJ1-2,14,-,-,TGTGCCTGGAGTGTTTCCGGGTTCGGCCATGGCTACACCTTC,CAWSVSGFGHGYTF
TRBV18,TRBJ2-3,16,TRBD1,-,TGTGCCAGCTCACCCATGACAGGGGGTAGCACAGATACGCAGTATTTT,CASSPMTGGSTDTQYF
TRBV21-1,TRBJ2-3,15,-,-,TGTGCCAGCAGCACCCGGACAGAAGGGACAGATACGCAGTATTTT,CASSTRTEGTDTQYF
TRBV18,TRBJ1-2,13,-,-,TGTGCCAGCTCACCGGACACTAACTATGGCTACACCTTC,CASSPDTNYGYTF
TRBV5-6,TRBJ1-1,13,-,-,TGTGCCAGCAGGCTCGTTGGGGGGACTGAAGCTTTCTTT,CASRLVGGTEAFF
TRBV29-1,TRBJ2-3,14,TRBD2,-,TGCAGCGTTAGTAAAAGCGGGGTTGGAGATACGCAGTATTTT,CSVSKSGVGDTQYF
TRBV5-6,TRBJ1-4,14,-,-,TGTGCCAGCAGCTTGGAGGTGAACGGGGAAAAACTGTTTTTT,CASSLEVNGEKLFF
TRBV5-4,TRBJ1-4,15,TRBD1,once,TGTGCCAGCAGCCCGTCCAGGGACAGTCTTGAAAAACTGTTTTTT,CASSPSRDSLEKLFF
TRBV9,TRBJ1-4,15,TRBD1,-,TGTGCCAGCGGGACAGGGGGCATCAGAGGGGAAAAACTGTTTTTT,CASGTGGIRGEKLFF